The present T cell receptor (beta chain) was sequenced within a study of identical twins. This clonotype was counted a few times. This CDR3 has 16 amino acids. Trimming at V came to 7 bases and at J to 4 bases, leaving 8 bases not matched to a gene. Each cDNA held unique molecular identifiers, and template switching gave it a universal primer site. TCRdb re-derived calls from the 5' RACE reads in MiXCR, one entry per CDR3 protein. The sample holds some 210,000 distinct CDR3 sequences, 15% seen once. These data also featured in a second study, about T cells expressing NK-cell markers. Per that paper: Roughly six donors showed dominant NKG2C+ clonotypes comprising about 1.0-7.5% of their CD8+ T cells.

The sequencing sample was made of CD8+ T cells sorted from blood. The J gene is TRBJ2-5, the V gene TRBV12-3 or TRBV12-4; TRBD2 aligns across 14 bases. This TCR was sampled from a woman younger than 30 in good health. CDR3 bases: TGTGCCAGCACCACAGGGACTAGCGGGAGTCGAGAGACCCAGTACTTC. It encodes CASTTGTSGSRETQYF.